A single sample is the source of the 9 T cell receptor beta chains below, sequenced in a study of cytomegalovirus exposure and HLA in healthy donors. With 60 Vbeta and 13 Jbeta primers, the PCR was carried out. Clones were read by immunoSEQ multiplex PCR, and TCRdb kept only the in-frame ones, dropping some. The repertoire holds more than 250,000 clones, with around 90% as singletons. Sequenced input: PBMCs. The receptors derive from a woman younger than 30 in good health and CMV-seronegative.

This rearrangement joins TRBV5-6 to TRBJ1-2; D gene unclear. There are 15 residues in the CDR3. V gave up 4 bases and J gave up 8 bases, with 21 bases separating them. Germline CDR1 SGHDT, CDR2 YYEEEE. The CDR3: CASSPVSGGKGGYTF. CDR3 coding DNA: TGTGCCAGCAGCCCCGTTTCGGGAGGAAAGGGAGGCTACACCTTC.

This chain joins TRBV15 and TRBJ1-4, with D unresolved. The germline V gene has CDR1 LNHNV and CDR2 YYDKDF (reference sequence). The V gene lost 0 bases and the J gene lost 0 bases, with 8 bases spanning the gap. This CDR3 spans 16 amino acids. CDR3 sequence reads: CATSRDAGATNEKLFF. The CDR3 bases are TGTGCCACCAGCAGAGATGCGGGAGCAACTAATGAAAAACTGTTTTTT.

The V gene is TRBV15, the J gene TRBJ1-5; D gene uncertain. The V end was cut by 3 bases, the J end by 3 bases, with 9 bases between. Germline assignment: CDR1 LNHNV and CDR2 YYDKDF (reference sequence). The CDR3 contains 14 residues. The CDR3 nucleotides are TGTGCCACCAGCAGGGAGATGGACAATCAGCCCCAGCATTTT. Amino acid sequence: CATSREMDNQPQHF.

The CDR3 sequence: CASMGLPNEQFF. The CDR3 coding sequence is TGTGCCAGCATGGGACTCCCCAATGAGCAGTTCTTC. This chain links TRBV2 with TRBJ2-1, with D maybe TRBD2 (6 bases). V shed 7 bases and J shed 6 bases, with 10 bases lying between them. CDR3 length: 12 amino acids. CDR1 is SNHLY and CDR2 is FYNNEI in the germline V gene.

The chain combines TRBV5-4 with TRBJ2-3, with D hard to call. Germline values: CDR1 SGHNT, CDR2 YYREEE (reference sequence). Trimming took off 0 bases at V and 2 bases at J, with 7 bases between the two ends. The CDR3 runs 14 residues. The CDR3 spells CASSLVQITDTQYF. The CDR3 region has the DNA TGTGCCAGCAGCTTGGTCCAGATCACAGATACGCAGTATTTT.

The gene calls are TRBV7-9 and TRBJ1-1; 7 bases align to TRBD1. Germline assignment: CDR1 SEHNR and CDR2 FQNEAQ (reference sequence). Germline trimming cut 4 bases from V and 1 base from J; bases unmatched to any gene: 3. The CDR3 has 14 amino acids. CDR3 bases: TGTGCCAGCAGCTGGGGGACAGCGAACACTGAAGCTTTCTTT. This sequence encodes CASSWGTANTEAFF.

CDR3: CASSLGGGAAYEQYF. CDR3 DNA sequence: TGCGCCAGCAGCTTGGGGGGCGGGGCAGCGTACGAGCAGTACTTC. The chain employs TRBV5-1 and TRBJ2-5; a weak D match, TRBD2 (6 bases). The tail of the sequence fits TRBJ2-7 better, so the J call may be wrong. The CDR3 loop spans 15 amino acids. In germline, CDR1 is SGHRS, CDR2 YFSETQ.

The genes are TRBV15 and TRBJ2-7; TRBD1 might be the D (6 bases). Deletions cut 4 bases from V and 5 bases from J, with 12 bases between. Germline V lookup: CDR1 LNHNV, CDR2 YYDKDF (reference sequence). The CDR3 runs 13 residues. CDR3 protein: CATSNNREDEQYF. The CDR3 DNA sequence: TGTGCCACCAGCAACAACAGGGAAGACGAGCAGTACTTC.

This CDR3 is CASSGTDNEQYF. Here the CDR3 DNA reads TGTGCCAGCAGTGGGACAGATAACGAGCAGTACTTC. This rearrangement joins TRBV6-1 to TRBJ2-7; perhaps TRBD1 as D (6 bases). V dropped 4 bases and J dropped 5 bases, with 9 bases sitting between them. Germline CDR1 is MNHNS and CDR2 is SASEGT. The CDR3 length is 12 residues.